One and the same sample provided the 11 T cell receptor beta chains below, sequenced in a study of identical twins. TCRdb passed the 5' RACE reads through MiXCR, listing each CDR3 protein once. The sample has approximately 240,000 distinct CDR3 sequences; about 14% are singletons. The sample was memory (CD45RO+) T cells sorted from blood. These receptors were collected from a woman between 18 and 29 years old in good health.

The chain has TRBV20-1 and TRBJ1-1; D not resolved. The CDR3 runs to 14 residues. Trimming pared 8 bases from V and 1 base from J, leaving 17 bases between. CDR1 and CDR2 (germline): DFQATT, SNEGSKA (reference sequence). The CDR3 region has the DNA TGCAGTTCCCCTCCTGCAGGCGGGAACACTGAAGCTTTCTTT. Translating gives CSSPPAGGNTEAFF.

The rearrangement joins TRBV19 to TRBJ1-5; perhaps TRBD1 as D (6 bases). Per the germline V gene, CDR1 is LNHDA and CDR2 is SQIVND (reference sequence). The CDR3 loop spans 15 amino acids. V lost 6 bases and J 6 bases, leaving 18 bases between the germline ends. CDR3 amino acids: CASRGGGGKGQPQHF. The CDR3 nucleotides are TGTGCCAGTAGGGGGGGAGGGGGGAAGGGTCAGCCCCAGCATTTT. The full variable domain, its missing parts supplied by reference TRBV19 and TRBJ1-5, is DGGITQSPKYLFRKEGQNVTLSCEQNLNHDAMYWYRQDPGQGLRLIYYSQIVNDFQKGDIAEGYSVSREKKESFPLTVTSAQKNPTAFYLCASRGGGGKGQPQHFGDGTRLSIL.

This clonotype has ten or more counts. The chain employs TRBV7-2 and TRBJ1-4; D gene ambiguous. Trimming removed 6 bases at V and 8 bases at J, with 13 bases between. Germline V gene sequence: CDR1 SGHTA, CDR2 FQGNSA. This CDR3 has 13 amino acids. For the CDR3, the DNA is TGTGCCAGCAGTCCTAGTCGTTGGGAAAAACTGTTTTTT. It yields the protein CASSPSRWEKLFF.

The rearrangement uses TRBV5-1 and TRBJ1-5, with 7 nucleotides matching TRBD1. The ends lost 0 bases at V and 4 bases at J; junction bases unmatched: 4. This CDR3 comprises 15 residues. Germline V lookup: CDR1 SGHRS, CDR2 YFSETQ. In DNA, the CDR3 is TGCGCCAGCAGCTTGGTGGCAGGGGGGAATCAGCCCCAGCATTTT. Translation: CASSLVAGGNQPQHF.

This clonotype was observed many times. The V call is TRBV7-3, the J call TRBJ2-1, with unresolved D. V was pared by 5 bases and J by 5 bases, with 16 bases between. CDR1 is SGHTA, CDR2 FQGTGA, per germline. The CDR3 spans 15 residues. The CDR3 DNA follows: TGTGCCAGCAGCCCTACTATTACTGCTAACAATGAGCAGTTCTTC. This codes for CASSPTITANNEQFF.

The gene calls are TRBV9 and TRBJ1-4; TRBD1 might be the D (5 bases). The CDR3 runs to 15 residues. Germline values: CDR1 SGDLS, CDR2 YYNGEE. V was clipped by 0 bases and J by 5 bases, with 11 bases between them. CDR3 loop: CASSVAQGRNEKLFF. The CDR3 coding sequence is TGTGCCAGCAGCGTAGCTCAGGGTCGGAATGAAAAACTGTTTTTT.

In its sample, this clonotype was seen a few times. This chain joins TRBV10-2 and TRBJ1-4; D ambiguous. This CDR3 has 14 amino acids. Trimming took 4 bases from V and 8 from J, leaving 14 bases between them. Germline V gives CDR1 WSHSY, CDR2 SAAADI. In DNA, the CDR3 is TGCGCCAGCAGTGGCCAAGGGCGGAAAGAAAAACTGTTTTTT. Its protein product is CASSGQGRKEKLFF.

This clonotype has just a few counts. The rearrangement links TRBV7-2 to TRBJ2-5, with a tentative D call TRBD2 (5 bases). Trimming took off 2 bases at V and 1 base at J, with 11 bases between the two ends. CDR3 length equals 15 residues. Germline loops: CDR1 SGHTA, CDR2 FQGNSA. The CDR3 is CASSLYVSGQETQYF. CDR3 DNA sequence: TGTGCCAGCAGCTTATACGTGAGCGGCCAAGAGACCCAGTACTTC.

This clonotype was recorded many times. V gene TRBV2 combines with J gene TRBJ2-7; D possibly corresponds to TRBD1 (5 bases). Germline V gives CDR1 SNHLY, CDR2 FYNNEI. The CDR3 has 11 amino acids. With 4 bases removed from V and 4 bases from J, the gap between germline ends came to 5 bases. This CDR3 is CASSGQYEQYF. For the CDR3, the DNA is TGTGCCAGCAGTGGACAGTACGAGCAGTACTTC.

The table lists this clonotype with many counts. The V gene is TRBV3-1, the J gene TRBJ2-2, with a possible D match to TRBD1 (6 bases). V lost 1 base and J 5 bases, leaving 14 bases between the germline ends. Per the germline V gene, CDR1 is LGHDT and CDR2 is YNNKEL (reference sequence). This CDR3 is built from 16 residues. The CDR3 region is CASSQGLGGGTGELFF. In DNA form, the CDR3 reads TGTGCCAGCAGCCAAGGCCTAGGGGGTGGAACCGGGGAGCTGTTTTTT.

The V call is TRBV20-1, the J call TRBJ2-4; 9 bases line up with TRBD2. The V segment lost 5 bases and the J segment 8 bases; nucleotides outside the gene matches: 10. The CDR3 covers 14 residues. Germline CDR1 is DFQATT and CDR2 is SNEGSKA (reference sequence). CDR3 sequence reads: CSALFAGGKDIQYF. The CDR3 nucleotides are TGCAGTGCTCTCTTCGCGGGGGGGAAGGACATTCAGTACTTC.